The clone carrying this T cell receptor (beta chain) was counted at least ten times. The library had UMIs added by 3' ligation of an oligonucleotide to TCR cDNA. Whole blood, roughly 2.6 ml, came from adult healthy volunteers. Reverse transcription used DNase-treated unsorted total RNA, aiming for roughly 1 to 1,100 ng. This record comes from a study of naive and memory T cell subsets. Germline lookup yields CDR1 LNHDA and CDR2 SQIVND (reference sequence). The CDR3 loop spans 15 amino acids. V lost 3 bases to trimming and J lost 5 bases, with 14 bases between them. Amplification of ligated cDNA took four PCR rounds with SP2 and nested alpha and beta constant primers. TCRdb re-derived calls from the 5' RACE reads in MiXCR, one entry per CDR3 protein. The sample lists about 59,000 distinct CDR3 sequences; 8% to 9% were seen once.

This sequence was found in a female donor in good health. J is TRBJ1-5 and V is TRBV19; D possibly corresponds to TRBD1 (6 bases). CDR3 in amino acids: CASSIGPGGYQPQHF. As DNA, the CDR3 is TGTGCCAGTAGTATCGGTCCGGGGGGCTATCAGCCCCAGCATTTT.